This paragraph reports one T cell receptor (beta chain). Its antigen is still unknown. Clones were sequenced by immunoSEQ multiplex PCR, and TCRdb holds only the in-frame ones, with some missing. Of around 57,000 clones listed, approximately 80% are singletons. These data belong to a study of OX40 agonist ivuxolimab in advanced cancers. Study-wide context: A mean age of about 56 years, range about 23 to 80, was recorded, and more than 80% were male. Whole-study results and caveats: Low normalized T-cell clonal expansion was additionally recorded for some nonresponders.

This clonotype was sampled from an adult with an advanced solid tumor such as melanoma, head and neck, liver or kidney cancer. The input for sequencing was CD4+ or CD8+ T cells sorted from blood, taken in a trial of the OX40 agonist ivuxolimab.

The CDR3 region is CASSPRPLGTDTQYF. The CDR3 region has the DNA TGTGCCAGCAGTCCCCGGCCCCTCGGAACAGATACGCAGTATTTT. The rearrangement uses TRBV27 and TRBJ2-3; no reliable D call. Trimming removed 5 bases at V and 3 bases at J, with 15 bases between. The CDR3 is 15 residues long. Germline CDR1 reads MNHEY; CDR2 reads SMNVEV (reference sequence).